This T cell receptor beta chain was sequenced during a study of blood T cell repertoires in COVID-19. On the study more broadly: Material from acute and convalescent COVID-19 was sourced from the United States, Italy and Spain. Sources were T cells, B-cell-depleted T cells, or PBMCs; the material itself was cDNA or gDNA.

CDR1 and CDR2 from the germline V gene are KGHDR and SFDVKD. There are 15 residues in the CDR3. The trim removed 9 bases at V and 8 bases at J, leaving 14 bases unmatched. Original methodology: The assay estimated nucleated cells by amplifying reference gene primers. Sequencing was performed with immunoSEQ multiplex PCR; in TCRdb, only in-frame clones are kept and a portion is missing. V and J calls and clone size are copied from that table; D and trimming were computed from the DNA. The sample yields about 190,000 clones, 88% seen once. This clone occurred once. The rearrangement links TRBV24-1 to TRBJ2-3; 9 nucleotides line up with TRBD2. This sequence originates from a woman in her 30s with acute or convalescent COVID-19. What was sequenced was peripheral blood. The CDR3 loop is CATGNSGSGVGTQYF. The DNA of the CDR3 is TGTGCCACCGGAAATAGCGGGAGCGGAGTGGGTACGCAGTATTTT.